This T cell receptor (beta chain) is drawn from a study of blood T cell repertoires in COVID-19. Whole-study context: The United States, Italy and Spain supplied acute and convalescent COVID-19 samples.

Using immunoSEQ multiplex PCR, the repertoire was profiled, and TCRdb retains in-frame clones only, with some absent. The sample shows 230,000 or so clones, roughly nine tenths of them seen only once. The specimen was peripheral blood. The TCR was taken from a woman aged 35 to 49 who had recovered from COVID-19.

CDR3 coding DNA: TGTGCCAGCAGCTTATTTATGGCTAGCGGGAAGGGAGATACGCAGTATTTT. Its translation: CASSLFMASGKGDTQYF. The chain couples TRBV7-6 to TRBJ2-3, with 9 bases matching TRBD2. There are 17 residues in the CDR3. The germline V gene has CDR1 SGHVS and CDR2 FNYEAQ. J was trimmed by 5 bases and V by 2 bases; bases with no gene match: 11.